A selection of T cell receptor beta chains follows, all from one sample in a study of OX40 agonist ivuxolimab in advanced cancers. Repertoires were generated with immunoSEQ multiplex PCR, while TCRdb's copy carries only in-frame clones and drops some. The sample includes some 100,000 clones, 80% to 90% of them seen just once. Source: CD4+ or CD8+ T cells sorted from blood, taken in a trial of the OX40 agonist ivuxolimab. The receptors derive from an adult with an advanced solid tumor such as melanoma, head and neck, liver or kidney cancer. Each CDR3 is given with its conserved first and last residue. The D gene is left open where the match is weak. Clone size is not always given. Where it is, it says once, few, many or a class for expanded clones.

V: TRBV7-6; size: -; D: TRBD1; J: TRBJ1-5; DNA: TGTGCCAGCAGCCGACAGGGTGGGGATCAGCCCCAGCATTTT; CDR3: CASSRQGGDQPQHF
V: TRBV18; size: -; D: -; J: TRBJ1-1; DNA: TGTGCCAGCTCACCATGGCAGCCCTCTGAAGCTTTCTTT; CDR3: CASSPWQPSEAFF
V: TRBV19; size: few; D: -; J: TRBJ2-3; DNA: TGTGCCAGTAGTATAACAGATACGCAGTATTTT; CDR3: CASSITDTQYF
V: TRBV28; size: -; D: -; J: TRBJ1-5; DNA: TGTGCCAGCAGTTCGACAAGGGCGGTCAGCAATCAGCCCCAGCATTTT; CDR3: CASSSTRAVSNQPQHF
V: TRBV7-6; size: -; D: -; J: TRBJ1-1; DNA: TGTGCCAGCAGCTTAATACCCCAGAACACTGAAGCTTTCTTT; CDR3: CASSLIPQNTEAFF
V: TRBV28; size: -; D: -; J: TRBJ2-3; DNA: TGTGCCAGCAGGAGCCCAGGGCCAGATACGCAGTATTTT; CDR3: CASRSPGPDTQYF
V: TRBV7-3; size: -; D: TRBD1; J: TRBJ2-1; DNA: TGTGCCAGCAGCCAAGGGGGACCAGGGGGCTTATACAATGAGCAGTTCTTC; CDR3: CASSQGGPGGLYNEQFF
V: TRBV9; size: -; D: -; J: TRBJ1-6; DNA: TGTGCCAGCAGCGTAGAGCACGGGAATTCACCCCTCCACTTT; CDR3: CASSVEHGNSPLHF
V: TRBV19; size: -; D: -; J: TRBJ1-5; DNA: TGTGCCAGTACGTCGACGGGGTTGAAACAGCCCCAGCATTTT; CDR3: CASTSTGLKQPQHF
V: TRBV7-6; size: -; D: TRBD1; J: TRBJ2-1; DNA: TGTGCCAGCAGACAGACAGGGGGATCCCACAATGAGCAGTTCTTC; CDR3: CASRQTGGSHNEQFF
V: TRBV27; size: once; D: TRBD1; J: TRBJ2-7; DNA: TGTGCCAGCAGTTTTCACCGGGACAGAGCGAACGAGCAGTACTTC; CDR3: CASSFHRDRANEQYF
V: TRBV6-1; size: -; D: -; J: TRBJ1-6; DNA: TGTGCCAGCAGTGAATCCATTGGAACGTCCTATAATTCACCCCTCCACTTT; CDR3: CASSESIGTSYNSPLHF
V: TRBV15; size: -; D: TRBD2; J: TRBJ2-6; DNA: TGTGCCACCAGCACCGGGACTAGCGGGGTCTCTGGGGCCAACGTCCTGACTTTC; CDR3: CATSTGTSGVSGANVLTF
V: TRBV5-1; size: -; D: -; J: TRBJ1-5; DNA: TGCGCCAGCAGCTTGGTTTCTCGGACCAATCAGCCCCAGCATTTT; CDR3: CASSLVSRTNQPQHF
V: TRBV19; size: -; D: -; J: TRBJ1-4; DNA: TGTGCCAGTAGTCAGTGGACAACTAATGAAAAACTGTTTTTT; CDR3: CASSQWTTNEKLFF
V: TRBV14; size: -; D: -; J: TRBJ1-2; DNA: TGTGCCAGCAGCCGCAGGACGGAGGGGGGGAGCTATGGCTACACCTTC; CDR3: CASSRRTEGGSYGYTF
V: TRBV19; size: -; D: TRBD1; J: TRBJ2-5; DNA: TGTGCCAGTAGTGCCCTGGGGGACAGAGGCCTTACCCAAGAGACCCAGTACTTC; CDR3: CASSALGDRGLTQETQYF
V: TRBV28; size: -; D: -; J: TRBJ1-5; DNA: TGTGCCAGCAGTTTATTTAGTGGAGGGTTTCAGCCCCAGCATTTT; CDR3: CASSLFSGGFQPQHF
V: TRBV10-3; size: once; D: -; J: TRBJ2-7; DNA: TGTGCCATGCGAACGGGGGATTACTCCGAGCAGTACTTC; CDR3: CAMRTGDYSEQYF
V: TRBV28; size: -; D: -; J: TRBJ1-5; DNA: TGTGCCAGCAGTTTTGACGGACGGCCTGGCAATCAGCCCCAGCATTTT; CDR3: CASSFDGRPGNQPQHF
V: TRBV29-1; size: once; D: TRBD1; J: TRBJ2-3; DNA: TGCAGCGCCGGGACAGGGGGGCGCACAGATACGCAGTATTTT; CDR3: CSAGTGGRTDTQYF
V: TRBV6-5; size: -; D: TRBD1; J: TRBJ2-5; DNA: TGTGCCAGCCGAGGACAGGGAGAGACCCAGTACTTC; CDR3: CASRGQGETQYF
V: TRBV7-9; size: few; D: TRBD1; J: TRBJ1-6; DNA: TGTGCCAGCAGCTTCCCCGGGACAGGGGGCAATTCACCCCTCCACTTT; CDR3: CASSFPGTGGNSPLHF
V: TRBV6-1; size: -; D: -; J: TRBJ1-1; DNA: TGTGCCAGCGGTTTGGAAGGCATGAACACTGAAGCTTTCTTT; CDR3: CASGLEGMNTEAFF
V: TRBV11-1; size: few; D: -; J: TRBJ2-5; DNA: TGTGCCAGCAGCAGGGGTACTCGGGAGACCCAGTACTTC; CDR3: CASSRGTRETQYF
V: TRBV9; size: -; D: -; J: TRBJ1-4; DNA: TGTGCCAGCAGCGTAACTACAGATTCAACTAATGAAAAACTGTTTTTT; CDR3: CASSVTTDSTNEKLFF
V: TRBV4-1; size: -; D: -; J: TRBJ2-1; DNA: TGCGCCAGCAGCCAATACCGGGACACCTACAATGAGCAGTTCTTC; CDR3: CASSQYRDTYNEQFF
V: TRBV27; size: few; D: -; J: TRBJ1-6; DNA: TGTGCCAGTGCACGGGAGGGAGGTGGGTGGTCACCCCTCCACTTT; CDR3: CASAREGGGWSPLHF
V: TRBV6-5; size: -; D: -; J: TRBJ2-7; DNA: TGTGCCAGCAGTTACCCGATTCCGTACGAGCAGTACTTC; CDR3: CASSYPIPYEQYF
V: TRBV28; size: -; D: -; J: TRBJ1-2; DNA: TGTGCCAGCAGTGACCACGCTGGGATTAACTATGGCTACACCTTC; CDR3: CASSDHAGINYGYTF
V: TRBV29-1; size: -; D: -; J: TRBJ2-1; DNA: TGCAGCGCCCCCGAACCCCTGGGAGCTGGCTACAATGAGCAGTTCTTC; CDR3: CSAPEPLGAGYNEQFF
V: TRBV7-2; size: -; D: TRBD1; J: TRBJ1-6; DNA: TGTGCCAGCAGCTTCTCCAGGACAGGGGGATCACCCCTCCACTTT; CDR3: CASSFSRTGGSPLHF